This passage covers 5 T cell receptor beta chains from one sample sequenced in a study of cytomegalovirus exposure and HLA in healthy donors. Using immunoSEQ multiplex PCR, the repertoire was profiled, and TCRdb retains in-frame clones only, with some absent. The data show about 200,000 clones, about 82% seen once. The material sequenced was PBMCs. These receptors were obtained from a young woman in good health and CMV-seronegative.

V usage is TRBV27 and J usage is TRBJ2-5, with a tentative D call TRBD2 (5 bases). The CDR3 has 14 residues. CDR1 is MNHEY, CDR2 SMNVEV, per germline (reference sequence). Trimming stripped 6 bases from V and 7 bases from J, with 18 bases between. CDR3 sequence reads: CASSSLGEVGTQYF. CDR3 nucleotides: TGTGCCAGCAGCTCCCTCGGGGAAGTAGGGACCCAGTACTTC.

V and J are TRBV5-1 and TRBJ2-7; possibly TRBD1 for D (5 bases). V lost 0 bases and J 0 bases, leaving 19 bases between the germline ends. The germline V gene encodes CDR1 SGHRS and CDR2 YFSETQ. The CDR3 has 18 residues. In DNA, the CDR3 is TGCGCCAGCAGCTTGGCCGGGCAGGGCTGGGGATCCTCCTACGAGCAGTACTTC. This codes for CASSLAGQGWGSSYEQYF.

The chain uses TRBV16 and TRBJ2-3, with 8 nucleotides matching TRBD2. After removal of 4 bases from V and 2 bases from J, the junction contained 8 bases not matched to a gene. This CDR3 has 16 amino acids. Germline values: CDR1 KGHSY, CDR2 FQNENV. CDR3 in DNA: TGTGCCAGCAGCCCAGTTAGCGGGGCAATCACAGATACGCAGTATTTT. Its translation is CASSPVSGAITDTQYF.

The CDR3 protein is CASSLEPGGPNTGELFF. CDR3 DNA: TGTGCCAGCAGCTTAGAACCCGGGGGGCCGAACACCGGGGAGCTGTTTTTT. The V gene is TRBV11-2, the J gene TRBJ2-2; D is possibly TRBD2 (7 bases). Germline V gene sequence: CDR1 SGHAT, CDR2 FQNNGV. This CDR3 comprises 17 residues. Trimming shortened V by 0 bases and J by 0 bases, and 11 bases separated the two germline ends.

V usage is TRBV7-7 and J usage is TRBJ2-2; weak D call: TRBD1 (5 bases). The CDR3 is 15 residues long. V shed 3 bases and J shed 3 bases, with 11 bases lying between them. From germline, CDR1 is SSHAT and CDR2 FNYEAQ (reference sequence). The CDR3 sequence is CASSFLGHDTGELFF. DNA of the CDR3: TGTGCCAGCAGCTTCCTAGGACATGACACCGGGGAGCTGTTTTTT.